This T cell receptor beta chain was captured by sequencing in a study of blood T cells in healthy people across ages. Whole-study results and caveats: The study regarded diversity estimates from one million T cells as underestimates. TCR beta diversity correlated strongly with naive T cell percentage.

The second PCR ran about 6 to 12 cycles with a sample-barcoded 5' primer and J-beta primers. All samples gave at least 3 million CDR3-containing paired-end reads. TCRdb fed the 5' RACE reads into MiXCR, producing one record per CDR3 protein. The table shows about 780,000 distinct CDR3 sequences, with 35% to 60% occurring only once. Worth noting for this clonotype: The target antigen is unknown.

V shed 6 bases and J shed 3 bases, with 16 bases lying between them. This CDR3 is built from 15 residues. Sequenced material: blood. This chain uses TRBV12-3 or TRBV12-4 with TRBJ2-3; no reliable D call. The receptor was derived from a man aged 80 or over in good health. CDR3 DNA: TGTGCCAGCAGCCCTGAAAGAGCGAGAACAGATACGCAGTATTTT. It translates to CASSPERARTDTQYF.